The next 15 T cell receptor beta chains were all read from a single sample in a study of T cells in Graves' hyperthyroidism and ophthalmopathy. TCR beta CDR3 sequences were amplified from RNA transcripts. The HTBI primer set was used in a first-round RT-PCR of the TCR CDR3. TCRdb passed the multiplex PCR reads through MiXCR, listing each CDR3 protein once. Among about 540,000 distinct CDR3 sequences, around 42% were seen once, and the ten largest hold around 8%. What was sequenced was peripheral blood or thyroid tissue (not recorded which). These receptors were obtained from a woman between 18 and 29 years old with Graves' hyperthyroidism.

This clonotype was counted only a few times. The V and J genes are TRBV27 and TRBJ1-1; 10 bases are shared with TRBD1. Trimming took 6 bases from V and 4 from J; bases not matched to a gene: 8. The CDR3 length is 15 residues. Germline CDR1 and CDR2: MNHEY and SMNVEV (reference sequence). The CDR3 loop is CASRPGQGIGTEAFF. In DNA form, the CDR3 reads TGTGCCAGCAGACCGGGACAGGGGATCGGCACTGAAGCTTTCTTT.

The chain is built from TRBV19 and TRBJ2-6; 7 nucleotides agree with TRBD1. The CDR3 contains 15 residues. Trimming removed 5 bases from V and 3 bases from J; junction bases left unmatched: 4. Germline-derived CDR1 and CDR2 are LNHDA and SQIVND (reference sequence). The DNA of the CDR3 is TGTGCCAGTAGTGTCAGGGGGTTTGGGGCCAACGTCCTGACTTTC. Protein product: CASSVRGFGANVLTF.

On this clonotype: With a much larger clone just one base away, this may be a read error. This chain links TRBV11-3 with TRBJ1-2, with D possibly TRBD1 on 6 matching bases. CDR3 size: 14 residues. CDR1 SGHNT and CDR2 YENEEA come from the germline V gene. CDR3 sequence reads: CASSFQGKVYGCTF. As DNA, the CDR3 is TGTGCCAGCAGCTTCCAGGGGAAGGTTTATGGCTGCACCTTC.

The CDR3 spells CASGPSGDFTDTQYF. CDR3 bases: TGTGCCAGCGGGCCCTCGGGGGATTTCACAGATACGCAGTATTTT. This chain uses TRBV24-1 with TRBJ2-3; tentative D call: TRBD2 (6 bases). Germline CDR1 KGHDR, CDR2 SFDVKD. V was shortened by 11 bases and J by 2 bases, with 19 bases between the two germline ends. The CDR3 sequence is 15 residues long.

The chain recombines TRBV2 with TRBJ2-5, with 8 positions matching TRBD1. The junction had 9 bases not matched to a gene; V was cut back by 4 bases and J by 5 bases. CDR1 and CDR2 from the germline V gene are SNHLY and FYNNEI. The CDR3 has 15 amino acids. Written as DNA, the CDR3 is TGTGCCAGCAGTGTATGGACAGGGCTGCGGGAGACCCAGTACTTC. It is translated as CASSVWTGLRETQYF.

This clonotype was counted once. In this CDR3 the conserved last residue, phenylalanine or tryptophan, is missing, so a read error is likely. This rearrangement joins TRBV7-6 to TRBJ2-7; 7 nucleotides match TRBD2. V shed 3 bases and J 5 bases; nucleotides not matched to a gene: 4. The CDR3 is 13 amino acids. Per the germline V gene, CDR1 is SGHVS and CDR2 is FNYEAQ. In DNA, the CDR3 is TGTGCCAGCAGCTTTCTAGCGGTCAACGAGCAGTACTCC. Translated, it gives CASSFLAVNEQYS.

This clonotype was observed a few times. This chain uses TRBV4-1 with TRBJ2-7, with D possibly TRBD1 on 5 matching bases. This CDR3 is 16 amino acids long. Germline lookup yields CDR1 MGHRA and CDR2 YSYEKL. V shed 4 bases and J shed 0 bases, with 16 bases lying between them. The CDR3 DNA reads as TGCGCCAGCAGCCTTGCCCAACAGGAGAGCTCCTACGAGCAGTACTTC. Encoded protein: CASSLAQQESSYEQYF.

This clonotype was seen at least ten times. The rearrangement uses TRBV29-1 and TRBJ2-7; 13 positions agree with TRBD2. Germline CDR1 and CDR2: SQVTM and ANQGSEA. This CDR3 comprises 16 residues. Trimming cost V 3 bases and J 6 bases; bases outside gene matches: 11. CDR3 DNA: TGCAGCGTTGAGGGACTAGCGGGAAAAGGGCTAGGCGAGCAGTACTTC. Protein product: CSVEGLAGKGLGEQYF.

This clonotype has at least ten counts. This sequence joins TRBV7-8 and TRBJ1-2; 9 bases match TRBD1. The trim removed 5 bases at V and 4 bases at J, leaving 8 bases unmatched. The CDR3 consists of 15 residues. The V gene's germline CDR1 is SGHVS and CDR2 FQNEAQ. As DNA, the CDR3 is TGTGCCAGCAGCCCATGGACAGGGGACGGCTATGGCTACACCTTC. This gives the protein CASSPWTGDGYGYTF.

This clonotype turned up a few times. This rearrangement joins TRBV25-1 to TRBJ2-7, with 8 bases that match TRBD1. Germline trimming cut 7 bases from V and 3 bases from J; bases unmatched to any gene: 8. The germline gives CDR1 MGHDK, CDR2 SYGVNS. The CDR3 sequence is 14 residues long. This CDR3 is CASTRTGQDYEQYF. CDR3 in DNA: TGTGCCAGCACTCGGACAGGGCAAGACTACGAGCAGTACTTC.

This clonotype showed up many times. This chain connects TRBV7-9 to TRBJ1-2; D is possibly TRBD1 (5 bases). Germline CDR1 reads SEHNR; CDR2 reads FQNEAQ (reference sequence). Trimming stripped 5 bases from V and 4 bases from J, with 11 bases between. There are 13 residues in the CDR3. The CDR3: CASSARGIYGYTF. The CDR3 DNA sequence: TGTGCCAGCAGCGCCCGGGGGATCTATGGCTACACCTTC.

At least ten counts were recorded for this clonotype. The chain combines TRBV6-5 with TRBJ1-1; the D is unclear. With 2 bases removed from V and 5 bases from J, the gap between germline ends came to 9 bases. The CDR3 sequence is 13 residues long. The V gene's germline CDR1 is MNHEY and CDR2 SVGAGI. CDR3 protein: CASSYQQWTEAFF. The CDR3, as DNA: TGTGCCAGCAGTTACCAACAGTGGACTGAAGCTTTCTTT.

This clonotype was seen repeatedly, ten times or more. CDR3 in amino acids: CASSFGRGPLSGTEAFF. The CDR3 DNA reads TGTGCCAGCAGTTTTGGCAGGGGACCCCTGTCCGGCACTGAAGCTTTCTTT. The rearrangement links TRBV6-5 to TRBJ1-1, with TRBD1 as a possible D gene (6 bases). The CDR3 is 17 residues long. CDR1 MNHEY and CDR2 SVGAGI come from the germline V gene. The V gene lost 4 bases and the J gene lost 4 bases, with 22 bases spanning the gap.

This chain links TRBV10-2 with TRBJ2-7; 9 nucleotides agree with TRBD2. Near its end, the DNA agrees better with TRBJ2-1, so the J call may be wrong. The germline V gene encodes CDR1 WSHSY and CDR2 SAAADI. The CDR3 has 14 residues. The CDR3: CASSVAGGDNEQFF. The CDR3 region has the DNA TGCGCCAGCAGTGTTGCGGGAGGGGACAATGAGCAGTTCTTC.

This clonotype was recorded at least ten times. The V gene is TRBV20-1, the J gene TRBJ2-5; D is unclear. The CDR3 is 13 amino acids. Germline V gives CDR1 DFQATT, CDR2 SNEGSKA (reference sequence). Trimming took 0 bases from V and 2 from J, leaving 7 bases between them. The CDR3, as DNA: TGCAGTGCTAGAGATGGTGGGCAAGAGACCCAGTACTTC. Its protein product is CSARDGGQETQYF.